The present entry profiles one TCR beta chain with its context. Its specific antigen is unknown. Base qualities are not recorded, but no much larger clone differs from it by a single base. The CDR3 regions of human TCRbeta chains were subjected to immunosequencing. Per the original workflow: Repertoire TCRs were checked for matches against a reference library of SARS-CoV-2-specific TCRs that had been generated using the MIRA antigen-specificity platform. Breadth was defined as the fraction of unique TCRs that were SARS-CoV-2-associated. Depth was defined as the fraction of total T cells that were SARS-CoV-2-associated. Using the MIRA data, each spike-specific TCR was mapped to the spike region that the TCR reacts to and placed in a CD4 or CD8 class. Log10-transformed breadth and depth values were compared by one-way ANOVA with Sidak's multiple comparisons tests. What TCRdb holds here is the immuneACCESS table cut down to in-frame rearrangements. Part of the clones is not present; checked against another copy, under half of the missing clones reflect an unresolved V gene, and the others are unexplained. The DNA gave D and trimming, while V, J and clone size come from that table. A total of 150,000 to 160,000 clones appear in this sample, about 88% of them only once. The ten largest clones add up to approximately 3.1% of the sample.

In the paper's terms, the time point label means: baseline before first vaccination. The vaccinee samples were drawn from two UK trials, COV001 and COV002, one of which was a single-blind randomized controlled phase 2/3 trial testing AZD1222 (ChAdOx1 nCoV-19) in healthy adults. For TCRbeta chain sequencing, PBMC samples from trial participants were taken at day 0 and at day 28 after the second dose. This sample is drawn from a study of T cell responses to AZD1222 COVID-19 vaccine (dated by TCRdb to the early 2020s). The study in broad terms: AZD1222 recipients with second doses at about 4 weeks or about 12 weeks were pooled, because spike-specific TCR depth and breadth did not differ between schedules. Enrollment into the trials was organized by age into subgroups of 18-55, 56-69 and 70-plus years, and those subgroups contained approximately 150, 30 and 60 TCR-sequenced participants, respectively. A total of over 230 trial participants underwent TCR sequencing, of whom under 220 had received two doses of AZD1222 and roughly 26 had received two doses of the MenACWY control vaccine.

The CDR3, from cysteine to phenylalanine, totals 11 residues. Here the CDR3 DNA is all that survives: 33 bases in frame from base 1. According to the germline V gene, CDR1 reads SQVTM and CDR2 reads ANQGSEA. V lost 6 bases and J lost 6 bases; the stretch between them is 10 bases long. On the study overall, not on this receptor specifically: The whole spike protein was spanned by vaccine-associated CD4 TCRs, and dominant responses were seen in regions 160-218 and 743-854. In the small 56-69-year group, the increase in depth fell short of significance, most likely because of low power. Epitopes outside the regions mutated in the B.1.351 and B.1.1.7 variants were reportedly recognized by nearly half of the unique spike-specific TCRs. Because no day 14 peak-response samples were available, repertoires were characterized only after the peak T cell response. Conclusions about previously exposed vaccinees are limited because only six or seven AZD1222 recipients were SARS-CoV-2 seropositive at baseline. Most participants were white British and females outnumbered males, and the authors suggested that clonal diversity may have been underestimated. After two AZD1222 doses, spike-specific TCR breadth and depth were significantly higher than at day 0 and than in MenACWY recipients.

This TCR was recovered from an adult in good health. The input for sequencing was peripheral blood, taken on day 0 of AZD1222 vaccination. The chain is encoded by TRBV29-1 joined to TRBJ2-3; the D gene assignment is ambiguous. The nucleotide sequence is given as TGCAGCGTCGACGTAGTGGATACGCAGTATTTT. It encodes CSVDVVDTQYF.